These T cell receptor beta chains were read from a single sample in a study of technical replicates of blood from a handful of donors. Only in-frame clones appear in the TCRdb table, and some are missing; sequencing was by immunoSEQ multiplex PCR. The data show tens of thousands of clones, 95% to 98% seen once. Sequenced input: T cells isolated from PBMCs. These receptors were collected from a human donor in good health. The CDR3 runs from the conserved cysteine through the conserved F or W. Fields, in order: D gene, V gene, clone size, J gene, CDR3 protein, CDR3 DNA. The D gene is left open where the match is weak. Expanded clones get a size class; other rows say once, few or many, or leave the size out.

TRBD1,TRBV27,.,TRBJ2-3,CASSLSQGADTQYF,TGTGCCAGCAGTTTATCCCAGGGGGCAGATACGCAGTATTTT
.,TRBV9,.,TRBJ1-6,CASSAPPGNSPLHF,TGTGCCAGCAGCGCCCCGCCCGGGAATTCACCCCTCCACTTT
TRBD1,TRBV7-9,.,TRBJ1-1,CASSLLQGDLHAFF,TGTGCCAGCAGCCTCTTACAGGGGGACTTGCACGCTTTCTTT
TRBD1,TRBV6-5,.,TRBJ1-1,CASNEQGLNTEAFF,TGTGCCAGCAACGAACAGGGGTTGAACACTGAAGCTTTCTTT
.,TRBV11-2,.,TRBJ2-2,CASSLDRGGLTGELFF,TGTGCCAGCAGCTTAGATCGCGGGGGCCTCACCGGGGAGCTGTTTTTT
TRBD1,TRBV28,.,TRBJ2-7,CASSQPGTAYEQYF,TGTGCCAGCAGCCAACCCGGGACAGCCTACGAGCAGTACTTC
.,TRBV11-3,.,TRBJ2-7,CASSPGGYEQYF,TGTGCCAGCAGTCCCGGGGGTTACGAGCAGTACTTC
.,TRBV25-1,.,TRBJ2-7,CASTSPQGSEQYF,TGTGCCAGCACTTCTCCACAGGGCTCCGAGCAGTACTTC
TRBD1,TRBV30,once,TRBJ1-6,CAWSGDRGYNSPLHF,TGTGCCTGGAGTGGGGACAGGGGCTATAATTCACCCCTCCACTTT
TRBD2,TRBV27,.,TRBJ2-3,CASRGSKGLAGSTDTQYF,TGTGCCAGCAGGGGTTCTAAGGGGCTAGCGGGGAGCACAGATACGCAGTATTTT
.,TRBV7-3,.,TRBJ2-3,CASSQFPSSGKSTDTQYF,TGTGCCAGCAGCCAATTTCCCTCATCAGGGAAAAGCACAGATACGCAGTATTTT
.,TRBV5-1,.,TRBJ1-4,CASSSPEEVNEKLFF,TGCGCCAGCTCCTCACCGGAAGAGGTCAATGAAAAACTGTTTTTT
TRBD1,TRBV28,.,TRBJ1-5,CASSLLPWTGVGQPQHF,TGTGCCAGCAGTTTACTCCCTTGGACAGGGGTAGGTCAGCCCCAGCATTTT
.,TRBV10-1,once,TRBJ2-1,CASSGDSWNEQFF,TGCGCCAGCAGCGGGGACTCGTGGAATGAGCAGTTCTTC
TRBD1,TRBV11-2,.,TRBJ2-1,CASREGTATYNEQFF,TGTGCCAGCAGGGAAGGGACAGCTACCTACAATGAGCAGTTCTTC
.,TRBV21-1,.,TRBJ2-7,CASRTGTDSYEQYF,TGTGCCAGCAGAACAGGGACAGACTCCTACGAGCAGTACTTC
.,TRBV30,.,TRBJ1-1,CAWTPDSRETEAFF,TGTGCCTGGACCCCCGACAGTCGGGAGACTGAAGCTTTCTTT
TRBD1,TRBV18,.,TRBJ1-4,CASSLTGGDEKLFF,TGTGCCAGCTCACTGACAGGGGGTGATGAAAAACTGTTTTTT
TRBD1,TRBV14,.,TRBJ2-1,CASSRFRGRVNEQFF,TGTGCCAGCAGCCGGTTCAGGGGGCGCGTGAATGAGCAGTTCTTC
.,TRBV6-4,.,TRBJ2-1,CASSDSGLGAGNEQFF,TGTGCCAGCAGTGACTCCGGGCTGGGGGCTGGGAATGAGCAGTTCTTC
TRBD1,TRBV5-5,.,TRBJ1-1,CASSSRYRATGELNTEAFF,TGTGCCAGCAGCTCGCGATATAGGGCTACAGGGGAGTTGAACACTGAAGCTTTCTTT
.,TRBV15,.,TRBJ1-1,CATSSWGQNTEAFF,TGTGCCACCAGCAGTTGGGGACAGAACACTGAAGCTTTCTTT
.,TRBV6-5,once,TRBJ2-5,CASSYSGFTGETQYF,TGTGCCAGCAGTTACTCCGGCTTTACAGGAGAGACCCAGTACTTC
.,TRBV6-5,.,TRBJ1-3,CASRNQPWSTIYF,TGTGCCAGCAGGAACCAACCCTGGAGCACCATATATTTT
.,TRBV5-5,.,TRBJ2-7,CASSLLGASLADEQYF,TGTGCCAGCAGCTTGTTGGGGGCTAGCCTAGCGGACGAGCAGTACTTC
TRBD1,TRBV19,.,TRBJ2-7,CASTRSTGGYEQYF,TGTGCCAGTACCCGTTCGACAGGGGGCTACGAGCAGTACTTC
TRBD2,TRBV10-2,.,TRBJ2-3,CATWAGLAFTDTQYF,TGCGCCACCTGGGCGGGACTAGCTTTCACAGATACGCAGTATTTT
TRBD1,TRBV2,.,TRBJ1-5,CASMGQANQPQHF,TGTGCCAGCATGGGACAGGCCAATCAGCCCCAGCATTTT
.,TRBV5-1,.,TRBJ1-1,CASSPGLRVGDTEAFF,TGCGCCAGCAGCCCGGGACTGCGGGTAGGTGACACTGAAGCTTTCTTT
TRBD1,TRBV29-1,.,TRBJ2-2,CSADRGLSGELFF,TGCAGCGCGGACAGGGGACTCTCGGGGGAGCTGTTTTTT
.,TRBV21-1,.,TRBJ2-7,CASSNSGMPYEQYF,TGTGCCAGCAGCAATTCAGGGATGCCCTACGAGCAGTACTTC
.,TRBV30,.,TRBJ1-1,CASREGQGTEAFF,TGTGCCTCGAGGGAGGGTCAAGGCACTGAAGCTTTCTTT
.,TRBV14,.,TRBJ1-1,CASSQGTPGVAFF,TGTGCCAGCAGCCAAGGGACCCCGGGGGTAGCTTTCTTT
TRBD1,TRBV18,.,TRBJ2-2,CASRDSHTGELFF,TGTGCCAGCCGGGACAGTCACACCGGGGAGCTGTTTTTT
.,TRBV2,.,TRBJ2-7,CASSVSDYEQYF,TGTGCCAGCAGTGTGTCAGACTACGAGCAGTACTTC
TRBD1,TRBV19,.,TRBJ1-1,CASRDRGVTEAFF,TGTGCCAGTCGGGACAGGGGAGTCACTGAAGCTTTCTTT
.,TRBV7-6,.,TRBJ1-1,CASSHTVDWDTEAFF,TGTGCCAGCAGCCATACAGTAGATTGGGACACTGAAGCTTTCTTT
TRBD2,TRBV7-9,.,TRBJ2-3,CASSLGTSGGTDTQYF,TGTGCCAGCAGCTTAGGAACTAGCGGGGGAACAGATACGCAGTATTTT
TRBD2,TRBV28,.,TRBJ2-3,CASSEPGLEDYTQYF,TGTGCCAGCAGTGAACCGGGACTAGAAGATTATACGCAGTATTTT
TRBD2,TRBV19,.,TRBJ2-7,CASSIGGGVDEQYF,TGTGCCAGTAGTATAGGTGGGGGGGTTGACGAGCAGTACTTC
TRBD2,TRBV6-5,.,TRBJ2-2,CASSYVGGVAGELFF,TGTGCCAGCAGTTACGTGGGAGGGGTGGCCGGGGAGCTGTTTTTT
TRBD2,TRBV4-1,.,TRBJ2-4,CASSQKRELWF,TGCGCCAGCAGCCAAAAGCGGGAGCTGTGGTTC
TRBD1,TRBV10-3,.,TRBJ2-7,CAIRGTGGASSSFYEQYF,TGTGCCATCAGGGGGACAGGGGGCGCGAGTTCCTCCTTCTACGAGCAGTACTTC
.,TRBV21-1,.,TRBJ2-7,CASSKDPGQGGVYEQYF,TGTGCCAGCAGCAAAGATCCGGGACAGGGTGGTGTCTACGAGCAGTACTTC
TRBD1,TRBV6-1,.,TRBJ2-1,CASSGTGSLTLYNEQFF,TGTGCCAGCAGTGGGACAGGGTCACTAACCCTATACAATGAGCAGTTCTTC
TRBD2,TRBV4-1,once,TRBJ2-1,CASSQGVLAGGPGDNEQFF,TGCGCCAGCAGCCAAGGGGTACTAGCGGGGGGGCCAGGGGACAATGAGCAGTTCTTC
TRBD2,TRBV2,.,TRBJ2-3,CASSSGGDTQYF,TGTGCCAGCAGTTCGGGGGGAGATACGCAGTATTTT
.,TRBV2,.,TRBJ1-2,CASSELVTGVGDYGYTF,TGTGCCAGCAGTGAGCTGGTTACGGGGGTAGGGGACTATGGCTACACCTTC
.,TRBV6-1,.,TRBJ2-2,CAQGRPNAGELFF,TGTGCCCAGGGTCGACCGAACGCCGGGGAGCTGTTTTTT
.,TRBV4-1,.,TRBJ1-5,CASSQDGRRPQHF,TGCGCCAGCAGCCAAGATGGGAGAAGGCCCCAGCATTTT
TRBD1,TRBV10-2,.,TRBJ1-4,CASSGTGEEKLFF,TGCGCCAGCAGTGGGACAGGGGAGGAAAAACTGTTTTTT
.,TRBV18,.,TRBJ2-2,CASSPPRVGGLNTGELFF,TGTGCCAGCTCACCACCCCGAGTGGGGGGGCTAAACACCGGGGAGCTGTTTTTT
.,TRBV11-3,.,TRBJ1-1,CASSPPGSGAFFLNTEAFF,TGTGCCAGCAGCCCCCCGGGCTCAGGGGCGTTTTTCCTGAACACTGAAGCTTTCTTT
.,TRBV9,.,TRBJ2-4,CASSVPGENIQYF,TGTGCCAGCAGCGTACCCGGAGAAAACATTCAGTACTTC
TRBD2,TRBV29-1,.,TRBJ2-1,CSFGLAANEQFF,TGCAGCTTTGGACTAGCTGCCAATGAGCAGTTCTTC